The 27 T cell receptor beta chains below all came from one sample that was sequenced in a study of CD8 T cells in ankylosing spondylitis. TCRdb passed the 5' RACE reads through MiXCR, listing each CDR3 protein once. Here the sample spans approximately 250,000 distinct CDR3 sequences, roughly 25% being singletons. Sequencing used blood, either unsorted or a sorted T cell fraction (not recorded which). The origin of the receptors is a male donor with ankylosing spondylitis or in good health (not recorded which).

This clonotype was counted at least ten times. This sequence joins TRBV29-1 and TRBJ1-2; D unclear. V lost 6 bases and J lost 3, with 11 bases in between. Germline CDR1 SQVTM, CDR2 ANQGSEA. The CDR3 loop spans 12 amino acids. The chain's CDR3 is CSVGGADYGYTF. The CDR3, as DNA: TGCAGCGTGGGCGGAGCCGACTATGGCTACACCTTC.

This clonotype has a count of ten or more. The rearrangement uses TRBV6-5 and TRBJ2-3; 7 bases line up with TRBD1. Germline-derived CDR1 and CDR2 are MNHEY and SVGAGI. Germline trimming cut 0 bases from V and 5 bases from J; bases unmatched to any gene: 5. There are 15 residues in the CDR3. The DNA for the CDR3 is TGTGCCAGCAGTTACTCGAGAGGGGGCGGAGATACGCAGTATTTT. This gives the protein CASSYSRGGGDTQYF.

The chain employs TRBV18 and TRBJ2-7; D unclear. This CDR3 is 16 amino acids long. The germline gives CDR1 KGHSH, CDR2 LQKENI. V was trimmed by 7 bases and J by 5 bases, leaving 24 bases between them. The CDR3 region is CASLLRVGNGMHEQYF. DNA of the CDR3: TGTGCCAGCTTACTACGGGTAGGTAACGGCATGCACGAGCAGTACTTC.

At least ten counts were recorded for this clonotype. V and J are TRBV29-1 and TRBJ2-1, with 8 bases lining up with TRBD1. The CDR3 extends over 13 amino acids. V trimming: 7 bases; J trimming: 5 bases; junction bases outside the gene matches: 7. Germline lookup yields CDR1 SQVTM and CDR2 ANQGSEA. CDR3: CSADRGDNNEQFF. CDR3 nucleotide sequence: TGCAGCGCTGACAGGGGAGATAACAATGAGCAGTTCTTC.

The chain is built from TRBV20-1 and TRBJ1-1; D gene ambiguous. Germline V gene sequence: CDR1 DFQATT, CDR2 SNEGSKA (reference sequence). The CDR3 contains 14 residues. V lost 5 bases and J 4 bases, leaving 17 bases between the germline ends. CDR3 amino acids: CSAYSGRRGTEAFF. In DNA, the CDR3 is TGCAGTGCTTACAGCGGACGGAGAGGCACTGAAGCTTTCTTT.

This clonotype was seen ten or more times. The V and J genes are TRBV20-1 and TRBJ2-5, with 16 positions matching TRBD2. This CDR3 region has 17 residues. Germline assignment: CDR1 DFQATT and CDR2 SNEGSKA (reference sequence). V gave up 3 bases and J gave up 6 bases; unmatched junction bases: 10. This chain's CDR3 is CSASAGTSGGAWKTQYF. The DNA of the CDR3 is TGCAGTGCTAGTGCCGGGACTAGCGGGGGGGCATGGAAGACCCAGTACTTC.

This clonotype was counted a few times. A junction boundary mismatches the germline segment, possibly from a read error. This rearrangement joins TRBV20-1 to TRBJ2-1; D might be TRBD2 (6 bases). Germline lookup yields CDR1 DFQATT and CDR2 SNEGSKA (reference sequence). The CDR3 covers 15 residues. As DNA, the CDR3 is TGCAGTGCTAGAGTCCCCCGCCTGTTCGGCGGGACCCCTCCCTTC. This codes for CSARVPRLFGGTPPF.

This clonotype was seen repeatedly, ten times or more. The chain is built from TRBV20-1 and TRBJ2-1; 7 bases fit TRBD2. Germline loops: CDR1 DFQATT, CDR2 SNEGSKA (reference sequence). The CDR3 is made up of 12 amino acids. After removal of 4 bases from V and 9 bases from J, the junction contained 6 bases not matched to a gene. The DNA of the CDR3 is TGCAGTGCTATAGCGGGTGACAGTGAGCAGTTCTTC. It yields the protein CSAIAGDSEQFF.

This clonotype was seen repeatedly, ten times or more. The chain has TRBV20-1 and TRBJ2-1; D unclear. V was shortened by 3 bases and J by 9 bases, with 12 bases between the two germline ends. This CDR3 region has 12 residues. Germline CDR1 reads DFQATT; CDR2 reads SNEGSKA (reference sequence). The CDR3 region has the DNA TGCAGTGCTAGTCTGGGTATCGGTGAGCAGTTCTTC. Amino acid sequence: CSASLGIGEQFF.

This clonotype was picked up a small number of times. The J gene is TRBJ2-7, the V gene TRBV20-1; D possibly matches TRBD1 or TRBD2 (5 bases each). This CDR3 contains 16 residues. V was shortened by 6 bases and J by 2 bases, with 23 bases between the two germline ends. The germline V gene has CDR1 DFQATT and CDR2 SNEGSKA (reference sequence). The CDR3 protein is CSALDAVRGHPYEQYF. CDR3 in DNA: TGCAGTGCGTTGGACGCTGTGAGGGGCCACCCCTACGAGCAGTACTTC.

The chain combines TRBV7-9 with TRBJ2-6, with no clear D. CDR3 length equals 16 residues. V gave up 3 bases and J gave up 4 bases, with 13 bases separating them. Germline lookup yields CDR1 SEHNR and CDR2 FQNEAQ (reference sequence). The chain's CDR3 is CASSLPLVGGANVLTF. The CDR3 DNA follows: TGTGCCAGCAGCTTGCCCCTAGTCGGGGGGGCCAACGTCCTGACTTTC.

V gene TRBV7-9 combines with J gene TRBJ1-1; D is perhaps TRBD1 (5 bases). Trimming stripped 3 bases from V and 6 bases from J, with 14 bases between. Germline CDR1 is SEHNR and CDR2 is FQNEAQ (reference sequence). This CDR3 contains 14 residues. The CDR3: CASSLGRVPAEAFF. DNA for the CDR3: TGTGCCAGCAGCTTGGGCAGGGTCCCCGCTGAAGCTTTCTTT. The variable domain in full, with the rest retrieved from reference TRBV7-9 and TRBJ1-1, is DTGVSQNPRHKITKRGQNVTFRCDPISEHNRLYWYRQTLGQGPEFLTYFQNEAQLEKSRLLSDRFSAERPKGSFSTLEIQRTEQGDSAMYLCASSLGRVPAEAFFGQGTRLTVV.

This clonotype appeared a few times. At one end the junction does not follow the germline gene, possibly because of a read error. The V call is TRBV12-3 or TRBV12-4, the J call TRBJ2-6; D assignment may be TRBD1 or TRBD2 (5 bases each). This CDR3 spans 16 amino acids. In DNA, the CDR3 is TGTGCCTCCGACCGGGGCAGACCCTCTGGAGCCAACGTCCTGACTTTC. It is translated as CASDRGRPSGANVLTF.

This clonotype was observed at least ten times. The genes are TRBV12-3 or TRBV12-4 and TRBJ2-2, with D perhaps matching TRBD1 (5 bases). The CDR3 extends over 14 amino acids. Trimming removed 3 bases from V and 5 bases from J, with 10 bases in between. The CDR3 region has the DNA TGTGCCAGCAGTTTGCAGGGTCGAACCGGGGAGCTGTTTTTT. This gives the protein CASSLQGRTGELFF.

The chain uses TRBV12-3 or TRBV12-4 and TRBJ1-3, with D tentatively TRBD1 (5 bases). Trimming removed 6 bases from V and 5 bases from J, with 14 bases in between. The CDR3 consists of 14 residues. As DNA, the CDR3 is TGTGCCAGCAGAATCCGTGGGGCCAGAAACACCATATATTTT. Translating gives CASRIRGARNTIYF.

The chain links TRBV4-2 to TRBJ2-5, with D perhaps TRBD2 (6 bases). The CDR3 contains 16 residues. V was clipped by 0 bases and J by 2 bases, with 13 bases between them. The germline gives CDR1 LGHNA, CDR2 YNFKEQ. In DNA form, the CDR3 reads TGTGCCAGCAGCCAAGATCAATCGGGGGATCAAGAGACCCAGTACTTC. Translated, it gives CASSQDQSGDQETQYF.

This clonotype was counted ten times or more. The chain employs TRBV27 and TRBJ1-2; D call uncertain. The CDR3 is 13 amino acids. V was pared by 6 bases and J by 6 bases, with 14 bases between. Germline V CDR1 and CDR2: MNHEY, SMNVEV (reference sequence). CDR3 region: CASSHIRGDGYTF. The CDR3 nucleotides read TGTGCCAGCAGCCATATCAGAGGAGATGGCTACACCTTC.

V usage is TRBV20-1 and J usage is TRBJ2-7; weak D call: TRBD1 (6 bases). The CDR3 covers 17 residues. Per germline, CDR1 DFQATT and CDR2 SNEGSKA (reference sequence). V gave up 5 bases and J gave up 0 bases, with 23 bases separating them. The CDR3 here is CSAGTPIPGHNSYEQYF. For the CDR3, the DNA is TGCAGTGCTGGGACCCCAATACCGGGACATAACTCCTACGAGCAGTACTTC.

The chain uses TRBV2 and TRBJ2-3; no clear D gene. V lost 4 bases to trimming and J lost 10 bases, with 9 bases between them. Germline CDR1 is SNHLY and CDR2 is FYNNEI. CDR3 size: 11 residues. In DNA, the CDR3 is TGTGCCAGCAGTGTCCTAGGTTCGCAGTATTTT. Translating gives CASSVLGSQYF.

This clonotype was seen a few times. The chain combines TRBV20-1 with TRBJ2-1, with TRBD2 matching over 11 bases. V shed 3 bases and J 4 bases; nucleotides not matched to a gene: 8. This CDR3 is built from 16 residues. The germline V gene encodes CDR1 DFQATT and CDR2 SNEGSKA (reference sequence). The DNA of the CDR3 is TGCAGTGCTAGGCCGAGACTAGCGGGGACTTACAATGAGCAGTTCTTC. This gives the protein CSARPRLAGTYNEQFF.

This clonotype was recorded only once. V usage is TRBV15 and J usage is TRBJ1-1; D might be TRBD1 (5 bases). CDR3 length equals 15 residues. CDR1 is LNHNV, CDR2 YYDKDF, per germline (reference sequence). Trimming pared 0 bases from V and 5 bases from J, leaving 13 bases between. The DNA of the CDR3 is TGTGCCACCAGCAGAGAGAGCAGGGCGGGGACTGAAGCTTTCTTT. Residues: CATSRESRAGTEAFF.

The chain joins TRBV6-1 to TRBJ2-6; a weak D match, TRBD1 (5 bases). V lost 6 bases, J lost 0 bases, and 9 bases lay in between. The CDR3 runs 15 residues. Germline lookup yields CDR1 MNHNS and CDR2 SASEGT. In DNA, the CDR3 is TGTGCCAGCAGCTTCAGGGACTCTGGGGCCAACGTCCTGACTTTC. Amino acids: CASSFRDSGANVLTF.

This clonotype was observed at least ten times. The CDR3 loop is CASSLSSFGGEQYF. Here the CDR3 DNA reads TGTGCCAGCAGTTTAAGTAGTTTCGGGGGCGAGCAGTACTTC. This chain uses TRBV12-3 or TRBV12-4 with TRBJ2-7; tentatively, D is TRBD2 (6 bases). The CDR3 covers 14 residues. Trimming removed 2 bases at V and 6 bases at J, with 14 bases between.

The gene calls are TRBV20-1 and TRBJ1-2; D call uncertain. Germline CDR1 is DFQATT and CDR2 is SNEGSKA (reference sequence). The germline V and J ends were trimmed by 0 bases and 2 bases, with 7 bases remaining between them. This CDR3 is 13 amino acids long. The chain's CDR3 is CSARDPRNYGYTF. The CDR3 coding sequence is TGCAGTGCTAGAGACCCCCGAAACTATGGCTACACCTTC.

This clonotype showed up just a few times. V is TRBV12-3 or TRBV12-4 and J is TRBJ2-5; 9 bases match TRBD1. The J segment lost 4 bases and the V segment lost 7 bases, leaving 7 bases of the junction unmatched. The length of the CDR3 is 14 residues. CDR3 residues: CASTSMTGGETQYF. The CDR3 DNA follows: TGTGCCAGCACGTCGATGACAGGGGGAGAGACCCAGTACTTC.

The J gene is TRBJ2-7, the V gene TRBV12-3 or TRBV12-4; D gene unclear. The CDR3 has 13 amino acids. V lost 2 bases and J lost 4, with 9 bases in between. The CDR3 protein is CASSLLVDYEQYF. In nucleotides, the CDR3 is TGTGCCAGCAGTTTACTAGTTGATTACGAGCAGTACTTC.

In its sample, this clonotype was seen many times. The rearrangement links TRBV20-1 to TRBJ1-1; a weak D match, TRBD1 (6 bases). The CDR3 is 13 residues long. The V end was cut by 2 bases, the J end by 2 bases, with 9 bases between. The germline gives CDR1 DFQATT, CDR2 SNEGSKA (reference sequence). The CDR3 DNA follows: TGCAGTGCTAGACAGGGGCGAAACACTGAAGCTTTCTTT. Translating gives CSARQGRNTEAFF.